This TCR beta chain was sequenced for a study of cytomegalovirus exposure and HLA in healthy donors. Assay: immunoSEQ multiplex PCR; the TCRdb copy retains only in-frame clones and omits some. The sample lists roughly 65,000 clones, 80% to 95% occurring once. Regarding this clone: As yet, its antigen is unknown.

Germline V CDR1 and CDR2: MNHEY, SVGAGI. The CDR3 loop spans 14 amino acids. J lost 0 bases, V lost 8 bases, and 4 bases had no gene match. Whole-study results and caveats: Altogether, 150 to 200 TCR beta chains were recorded as cytomegalovirus-associated.

Sequencing input: PBMCs. This clonotype originated in a man aged 18-30 years in good health and CMV-seropositive. The V call is TRBV6-5, the J call TRBJ2-3, with 8 bases that match TRBD2. CDR3 region: CASGASGSTDTQYF. The CDR3 DNA reads as TGTGCCAGCGGCGCTAGCGGGAGCACAGATACGCAGTATTTT.